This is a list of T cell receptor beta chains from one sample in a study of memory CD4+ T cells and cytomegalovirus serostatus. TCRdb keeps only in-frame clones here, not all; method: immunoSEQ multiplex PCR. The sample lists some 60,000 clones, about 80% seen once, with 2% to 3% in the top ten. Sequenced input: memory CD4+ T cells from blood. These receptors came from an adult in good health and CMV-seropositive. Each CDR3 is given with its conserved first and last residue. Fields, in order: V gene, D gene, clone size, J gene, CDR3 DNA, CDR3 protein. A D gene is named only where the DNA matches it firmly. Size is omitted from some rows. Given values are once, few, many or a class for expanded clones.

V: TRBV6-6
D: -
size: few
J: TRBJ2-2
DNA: TGTGCCAGCAGTCCTACAGAGAACACCGGGGAGCTGTTTTTT
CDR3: CASSPTENTGELFF

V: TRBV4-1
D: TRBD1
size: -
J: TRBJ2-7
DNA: TGCGCCAGCAGCCAGAATTCCGGGACAGGGCTCGACGAGCAGTACTTC
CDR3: CASSQNSGTGLDEQYF

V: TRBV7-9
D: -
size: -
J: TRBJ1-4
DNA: TGTGCCAGCAGCTTACCCGGACAGTATGAAAAACTGTTTTTT
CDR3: CASSLPGQYEKLFF

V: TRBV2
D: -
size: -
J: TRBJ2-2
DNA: TGTGCCAGCAGTTATGCCGGGGAGCTGTTTTTT
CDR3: CASSYAGELFF

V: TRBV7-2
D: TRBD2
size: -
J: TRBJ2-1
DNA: TGTGCCAGCAGCTTAGGACTAGCGATCTACAATGAGCAGTTCTTC
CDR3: CASSLGLAIYNEQFF

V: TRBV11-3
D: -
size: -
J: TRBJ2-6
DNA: TGTGCCAGCAGCTTAGTATTGGCAGCCTCTGGGGCCAACGTCCTGACTTTC
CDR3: CASSLVLAASGANVLTF

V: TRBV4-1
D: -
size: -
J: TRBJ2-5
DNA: TGCGCCAGCAGCCAAGGCGTGCAGACCGAAGAGACCCAGTACTTC
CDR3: CASSQGVQTEETQYF

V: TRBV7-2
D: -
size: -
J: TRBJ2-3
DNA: TGTGCCAGCAGCTACACGATGGAGACGCAGTATTTT
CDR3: CASSYTMETQYF

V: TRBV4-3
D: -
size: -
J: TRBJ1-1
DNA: TGCGCCAGCAGCCAAGATTATACGGGACATCGGAACACTGAAGCTTTCTTT
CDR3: CASSQDYTGHRNTEAFF

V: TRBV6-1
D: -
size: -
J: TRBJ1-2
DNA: TGTGCCAGCAGTGAACCTGGACAGCGATACACCTTC
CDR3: CASSEPGQRYTF

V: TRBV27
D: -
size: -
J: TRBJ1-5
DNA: TGTGCCAGCAGTTCACTGAGACAGTCTCATCAGCCCCAGCATTTT
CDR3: CASSSLRQSHQPQHF

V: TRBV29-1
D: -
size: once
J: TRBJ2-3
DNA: TGCAGCGCTCTTGAGGCGGACCACAACACAGATACGCAGTATTTT
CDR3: CSALEADHNTDTQYF

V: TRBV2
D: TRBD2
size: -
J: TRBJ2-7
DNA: TGTGCCAGCGTTTATCAATCTGGGACTAGCTCCCACGAGCAGTACTTC
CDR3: CASVYQSGTSSHEQYF

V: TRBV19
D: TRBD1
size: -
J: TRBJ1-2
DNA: TGTGCCAGTAGAAAACAGGGGGCGCGTAATGGCTACACCTTC
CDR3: CASRKQGARNGYTF

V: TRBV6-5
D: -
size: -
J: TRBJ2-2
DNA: TGTGCCAGCAGTTTGAGGGGGGCAGCGACCGGGGAGCTGTTTTTT
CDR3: CASSLRGAATGELFF

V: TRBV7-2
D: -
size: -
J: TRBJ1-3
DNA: TGTGCCAGCAGCCGGGACACCCACTCTGGAAACACCATATATTTT
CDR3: CASSRDTHSGNTIYF

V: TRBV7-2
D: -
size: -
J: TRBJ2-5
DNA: TGTGCCAGCAACGCGGCGACCGAAGAGACCCAGTACTTC
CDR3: CASNAATEETQYF

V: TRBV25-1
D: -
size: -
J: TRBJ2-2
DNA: TGTGCCAGCAGGGCCCCGAACACCGGGGAGCTGTTTTTT
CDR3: CASRAPNTGELFF

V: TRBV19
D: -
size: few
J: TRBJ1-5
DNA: TGTGCCAGTAGTATAGCCGCAGGGCACAATCAGCCCCAGCATTTT
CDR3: CASSIAAGHNQPQHF

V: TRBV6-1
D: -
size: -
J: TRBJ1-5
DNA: TGTGCCAGCAGTGAAAGGTTGGGGCAATCGCAGCCCCAGCATTTT
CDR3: CASSERLGQSQPQHF

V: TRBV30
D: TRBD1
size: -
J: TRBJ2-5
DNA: TGTGCCTGGAGTAGATACAGGGGGTCACAAGAGACCCAGTACTTC
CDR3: CAWSRYRGSQETQYF

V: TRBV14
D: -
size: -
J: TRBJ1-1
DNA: TGTGCCAGCAGCCGAGGTCCCACCCCACTCTCTCGTTCCAACACTGAAGCTTTCTTT
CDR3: CASSRGPTPLSRSNTEAFF

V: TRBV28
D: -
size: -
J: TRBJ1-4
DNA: TGTGCCAGCAGACCCCAGGGCGGGTCTAATGAAAAACTGTTTTTT
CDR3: CASRPQGGSNEKLFF

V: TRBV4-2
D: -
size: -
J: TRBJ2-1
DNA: TGTGCCAGCAGCCCCCTGGGAGTTCTGAATGAGCAGTTCTTC
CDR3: CASSPLGVLNEQFF

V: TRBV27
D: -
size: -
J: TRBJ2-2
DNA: TGTGCCAGCAGCGAGATGGGACGTCTAAACACCGGGGAGCTGTTTTTT
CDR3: CASSEMGRLNTGELFF

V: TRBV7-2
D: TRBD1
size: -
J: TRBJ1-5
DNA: TGTGCCAGCAGCCCCGGGGGACAGGAGAATCAGCCCCAGCATTTT
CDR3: CASSPGGQENQPQHF

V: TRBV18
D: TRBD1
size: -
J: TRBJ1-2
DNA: TGTGCCAGCTCACCACTACAGGGGGCGCATGGCTACACCTTC
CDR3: CASSPLQGAHGYTF

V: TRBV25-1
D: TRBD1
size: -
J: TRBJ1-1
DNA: TGTGCCAGCAGTGATGGGACAGGGAACACTGAAGCTTTCTTT
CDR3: CASSDGTGNTEAFF

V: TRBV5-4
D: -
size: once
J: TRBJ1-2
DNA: TGTGCCAGCAGCTTGGCGGCTGGGCAGGATGGCTACACCTTC
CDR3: CASSLAAGQDGYTF

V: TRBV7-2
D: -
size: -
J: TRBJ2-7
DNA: TGTGCCAGCAGCTTAGATACAGGGCGACGTGGCGAGCAGTACTTC
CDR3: CASSLDTGRRGEQYF

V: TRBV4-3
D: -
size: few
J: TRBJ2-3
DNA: TGCGCCAGCAGCCAAAGCCAAGGAGATACGCAGTATTTT
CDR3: CASSQSQGDTQYF

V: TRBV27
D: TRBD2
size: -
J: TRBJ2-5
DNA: TGTGCCAGCAGACTTCTAGCGGGAGGTGTAGAGACCCAGTACTTC
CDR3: CASRLLAGGVETQYF

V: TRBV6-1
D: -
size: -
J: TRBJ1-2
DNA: TGTGCCAGCAGTGTGATGGGGCGGAGCTATGGCTACACCTTC
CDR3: CASSVMGRSYGYTF

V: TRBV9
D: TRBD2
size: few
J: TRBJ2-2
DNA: TGTGCCAGCAGCCCTCGACTAGCGGTTCACACCGGGGAGCTGTTTTTT
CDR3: CASSPRLAVHTGELFF

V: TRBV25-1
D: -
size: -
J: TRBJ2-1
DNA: TGTGCCAGCAGTGCCTACAATGAGCAGTTCTTC
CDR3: CASSAYNEQFF